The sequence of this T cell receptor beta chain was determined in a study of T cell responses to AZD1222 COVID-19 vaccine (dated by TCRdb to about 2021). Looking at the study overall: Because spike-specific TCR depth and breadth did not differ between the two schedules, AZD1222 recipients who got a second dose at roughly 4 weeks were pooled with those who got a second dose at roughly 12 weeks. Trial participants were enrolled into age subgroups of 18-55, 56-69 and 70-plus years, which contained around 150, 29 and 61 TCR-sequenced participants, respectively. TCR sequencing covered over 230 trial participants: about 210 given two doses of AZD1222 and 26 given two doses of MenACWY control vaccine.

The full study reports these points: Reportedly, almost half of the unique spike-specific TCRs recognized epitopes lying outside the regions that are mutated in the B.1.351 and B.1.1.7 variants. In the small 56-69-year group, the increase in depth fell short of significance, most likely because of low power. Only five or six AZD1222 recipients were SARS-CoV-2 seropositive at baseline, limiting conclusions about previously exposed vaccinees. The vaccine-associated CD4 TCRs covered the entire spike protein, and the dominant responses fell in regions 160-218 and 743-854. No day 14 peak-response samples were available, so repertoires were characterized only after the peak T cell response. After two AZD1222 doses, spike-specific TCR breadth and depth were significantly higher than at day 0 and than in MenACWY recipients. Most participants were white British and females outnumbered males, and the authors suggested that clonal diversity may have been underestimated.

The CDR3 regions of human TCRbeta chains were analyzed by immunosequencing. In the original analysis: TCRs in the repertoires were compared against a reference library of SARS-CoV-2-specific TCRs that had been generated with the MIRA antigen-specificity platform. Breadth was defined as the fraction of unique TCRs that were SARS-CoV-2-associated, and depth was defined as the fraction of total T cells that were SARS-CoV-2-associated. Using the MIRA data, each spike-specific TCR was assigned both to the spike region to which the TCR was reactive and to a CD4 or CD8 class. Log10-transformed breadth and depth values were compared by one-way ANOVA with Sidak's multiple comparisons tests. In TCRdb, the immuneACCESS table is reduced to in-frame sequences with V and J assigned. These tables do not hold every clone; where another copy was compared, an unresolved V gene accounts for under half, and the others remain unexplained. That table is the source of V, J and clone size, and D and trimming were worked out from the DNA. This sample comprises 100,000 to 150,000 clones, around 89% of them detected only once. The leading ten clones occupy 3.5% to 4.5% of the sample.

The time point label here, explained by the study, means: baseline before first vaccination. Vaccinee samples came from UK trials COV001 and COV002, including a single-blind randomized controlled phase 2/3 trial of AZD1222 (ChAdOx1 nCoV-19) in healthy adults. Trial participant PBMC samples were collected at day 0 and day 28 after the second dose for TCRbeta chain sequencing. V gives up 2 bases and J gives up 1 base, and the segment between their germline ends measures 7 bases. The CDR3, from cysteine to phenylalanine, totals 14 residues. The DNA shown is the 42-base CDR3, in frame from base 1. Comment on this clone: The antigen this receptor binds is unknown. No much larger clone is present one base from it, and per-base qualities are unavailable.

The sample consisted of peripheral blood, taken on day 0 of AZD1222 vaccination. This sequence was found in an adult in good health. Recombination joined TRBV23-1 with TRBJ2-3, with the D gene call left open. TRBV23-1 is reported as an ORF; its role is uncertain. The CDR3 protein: CASSQGRRTDTQYF. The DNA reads TGCGCCAGCAGTCAAGGCAGGCGCACAGATACGCAGTATTTT.